The 24 T cell receptor beta chains given below trace back to one sample, sequenced in a study of blood T cell repertoires in COVID-19. Measured with immunoSEQ multiplex PCR; TCRdb has only the in-frame clones, and not every one. The repertoire has about 250,000 clones, 70% to 90% of them found once; the top ten carry around 3%. Material for sequencing was peripheral blood. These TCRs come from a man aged 18 to 29 with active or convalescent COVID-19.

CDR3 DNA: TGTGCCAGCAGTTCAACAGAGTCCGGCTACACCTTC. As protein: CASSSTESGYTF. V usage is TRBV7-9 and J usage is TRBJ1-2; no definite D call. This CDR3 comprises 12 residues. CDR1 SEHNR and CDR2 FQNEAQ come from the germline V gene (reference sequence). Deletions cut 6 bases from V and 8 bases from J, with 13 bases between.

The chain uses TRBV5-4 and TRBJ1-6; tentative D call: TRBD1 (6 bases). The CDR3 sequence is 14 residues long. The ends were cut back, 9 bases at V and 7 bases at J, with 17 bases in the middle. Germline CDR1 SGHNT, CDR2 YYREEE (reference sequence). The CDR3 region is CATHLGGMNSPLHF. CDR3 nucleotides: TGTGCCACCCACCTTGGGGGCATGAATTCACCCCTCCACTTT.

The rearrangement uses TRBV4-3 and TRBJ1-1; D perhaps matches TRBD1 (6 bases). Between the trimmed V and J ends, which lost 4 bases and 3 bases, there was a span of 12 bases. Per germline, CDR1 LGHNA and CDR2 YSLEER. The CDR3 consists of 14 residues. DNA of the CDR3: TGCGCCAGCAGCCCTAGGGGGGGGGACACTGAAGCTTTCTTT. It is translated as CASSPRGGDTEAFF.

The DNA of the CDR3 is TGCGCCAGCAGCCAAGGGCAGGGGTTCACTGAAGCTTTCTTT. This translates into CASSQGQGFTEAFF. This sequence joins TRBV4-3 and TRBJ1-1, with D possibly TRBD1 on 6 matching bases. The length of the CDR3 is 14 residues. Germline V gene data show CDR1 as LGHNA and CDR2 as YSLEER. Trimming shortened V by 1 base and J by 4 bases, and 10 bases separated the two germline ends.

V gene TRBV7-9 combines with J gene TRBJ2-5; perhaps TRBD2 as D (7 bases). The ends were cut back, 5 bases at V and 2 bases at J, with 18 bases in the middle. Germline assignment: CDR1 SEHNR and CDR2 FQNEAQ (reference sequence). CDR3 length: 16 residues. CDR3 nucleotide sequence: TGTGCCAGCAGCGCCCGGGGGGCTAGGGGGCAAGAGACCCAGTACTTC. It yields the protein CASSARGARGQETQYF.

V and J are TRBV19 and TRBJ1-1; D gene ambiguous. The length of the CDR3 is 13 residues. Looked up from germline, CDR1 is LNHDA and CDR2 is SQIVND (reference sequence). V was shortened by 2 bases and J by 5 bases, with 9 bases between the two germline ends. CDR3 residues: CASSIKLRTEAFF. DNA of the CDR3: TGTGCCAGTAGTATAAAATTACGGACTGAAGCTTTCTTT.

The rearrangement uses TRBV7-2 and TRBJ2-7; D gene unclear. Trimming shortened V by 2 bases and J by 5 bases, and 19 bases separated the two germline ends. The CDR3 is made up of 16 amino acids. Germline CDR1 is SGHTA and CDR2 is FQGNSA. The CDR3 DNA reads TGTGCCAGCAGCTTATACCCCCCAGGCACCACAAACGAGCAGTACTTC. It codes for CASSLYPPGTTNEQYF.

The J gene is TRBJ2-1, the V gene TRBV7-2, with D hard to call. Looked up from germline, CDR1 is SGHTA and CDR2 is FQGNSA. The CDR3 length is 14 residues. V lost 1 base and J 7 bases, leaving 11 bases between the germline ends. The CDR3 sequence is CASSLVGRGNEQFF. The CDR3 DNA reads as TGTGCCAGCAGCTTAGTGGGTAGAGGAAATGAGCAGTTCTTC.

V gene TRBV5-1 combines with J gene TRBJ1-4, with 7 bases identical to TRBD1. The CDR3 extends over 15 amino acids. V lost 2 bases and J lost 8; bases outside the gene matches: 9. Germline V CDR1 and CDR2: SGHRS, YFSETQ. In DNA, the CDR3 is TGCGCCAGCAGCTTCACAGGGGCTCAAGGGGAAAAACTGTTTTTT. Protein sequence: CASSFTGAQGEKLFF.

The CDR3 loop reads CASSEAASINEQYF. The CDR3, as DNA: TGTGCCAGCAGTGAGGCGGCTAGCATCAACGAGCAGTACTTC. The chain joins TRBV2 to TRBJ2-7, with TRBD2 as a possible D gene (5 bases). Trimming pared 3 bases from V and 5 bases from J, leaving 14 bases between. Germline-derived CDR1 and CDR2 are SNHLY and FYNNEI. The CDR3 sequence is 14 residues long.

The rearrangement uses TRBV5-1 and TRBJ1-1; D is possibly TRBD1 (6 bases). The CDR3 spans 13 residues. V was shortened by 0 bases and J by 5 bases, with 8 bases between the two germline ends. Germline V lookup: CDR1 SGHRS, CDR2 YFSETQ. The CDR3 coding sequence is TGCGCCAGCAGCTTGGCAGGGGTGACTGAAGCTTTCTTT. Its translation is CASSLAGVTEAFF.

This clone was found once. The CDR3 bases are TGTGCCAGCAGTGAACTACAGGGTACAACTAATGAAAAACTGTTTTTT. Protein: CASSELQGTTNEKLFF. The chain employs TRBV6-1 and TRBJ1-4, with a tentative D call TRBD1 (6 bases). The germline V gene has CDR1 MNHNS and CDR2 SASEGT. Trimming stripped 2 bases from V and 0 bases from J, with 10 bases between. The CDR3 has 16 residues.

The rearrangement joins TRBV7-8 to TRBJ1-5, with D unclear. Germline V gives CDR1 SGHVS, CDR2 FQNEAQ. V gave up 5 bases and J gave up 0 bases, with 35 bases separating them. The CDR3 is made up of 23 amino acids. Here the CDR3 DNA reads TGTGCCAGCAGCCCGCGATTTAGCCAAGAAGACCTCACTGCCCTATATAGCAATCAGCCCCAGCATTTT. It specifies CASSPRFSQEDLTALYSNQPQHF.

The chain links TRBV11-3 to TRBJ2-7; D unclear. Trimming took off 3 bases at V and 2 bases at J, with 8 bases between the two ends. Germline assignment: CDR1 SGHNT and CDR2 YENEEA. The CDR3 covers 13 residues. CDR3 sequence: CASSFGETYEQYF. The DNA for the CDR3 is TGTGCCAGCAGCTTTGGAGAGACCTACGAGCAGTACTTC.

V usage is TRBV7-2 and J usage is TRBJ2-7; 9 positions match TRBD2. The CDR3 contains 19 residues. Germline values: CDR1 SGHTA, CDR2 FQGNSA. The trim removed 2 bases at V and 3 bases at J, leaving 17 bases unmatched. The CDR3 coding sequence is TGTGCCAGCAGCTTAAAAGCTAGCGGGATTGTATCGGCCTACTACGAGCAGTACTTC. Protein product: CASSLKASGIVSAYYEQYF.

This clone appeared once. The chain recombines TRBV20-1 with TRBJ2-7, with 12 nucleotides matching TRBD2. This CDR3 has 19 residues. Germline CDR1 reads DFQATT; CDR2 reads SNEGSKA (reference sequence). Losses at the gene ends were 3 bases for V and 0 bases for J; bases not matched to a gene: 15. The CDR3 sequence: CSASPRTSGAGWSSYEQYF. For the CDR3, the DNA is TGCAGTGCTAGTCCGAGGACTAGCGGGGCTGGGTGGTCCTCCTACGAGCAGTACTTC.

The chain employs TRBV12-3 or TRBV12-4 and TRBJ2-3; maybe TRBD2 (5 bases). V shed 6 bases and J shed 1 base, with 8 bases lying between them. This CDR3 has 13 residues. CDR3 sequence (DNA): TGTGCCAGCAGCGGGATGGGCACAGATACGCAGTATTTT. This translates into CASSGMGTDTQYF.

This clone was recorded a few times. The chain carries TRBV6-1 and TRBJ1-5, with 7 positions matching TRBD1. The germline V gene has CDR1 MNHNS and CDR2 SASEGT. The CDR3 sequence is 15 residues long. V shed 2 bases and J 6 bases; nucleotides not matched to a gene: 7. This chain's CDR3 is CASSERQGMIQPQHF. In DNA form, the CDR3 reads TGTGCCAGCAGTGAAAGACAGGGAATGATTCAGCCCCAGCATTTT.

The chain recombines TRBV9 with TRBJ1-4; no reliable D call. CDR1 and CDR2 from the germline V gene are SGDLS and YYNGEE. The V end lost 0 bases, the J end lost 8 bases, and 17 bases lay between the germline ends. The CDR3 contains 16 residues. CDR3 residues: CASSVGPHGENEKLFF. The CDR3 DNA sequence: TGTGCCAGCAGCGTAGGCCCCCACGGGGAGAACGAAAAACTGTTTTTT.

This clone showed up just once. This chain uses TRBV30 with TRBJ1-1; D remains unclear. Per germline, CDR1 GTSNPN and CDR2 SVGIG (reference sequence). This CDR3 comprises 14 residues. Trimming shortened V by 1 base and J by 0 bases, and 9 bases separated the two germline ends. In DNA form, the CDR3 reads TGTGCCTGGAGTGAACTTGATTTGAACACTGAAGCTTTCTTT. Its translation: CAWSELDLNTEAFF.

The chain is built from TRBV5-1 and TRBJ1-1; unclear D gene. From germline, CDR1 is SGHRS and CDR2 YFSETQ. The germline V and J ends were trimmed by 3 bases and 0 bases, with 15 bases remaining between them. The CDR3 extends over 16 amino acids. CDR3 residues: CASSSYPRGMNTEAFF. CDR3 nucleotides: TGCGCCAGCAGCTCCTACCCCAGAGGGATGAACACTGAAGCTTTCTTT.

This sequence joins TRBV7-9 and TRBJ1-2, with 9 nucleotides matching TRBD1. The germline V gene has CDR1 SEHNR and CDR2 FQNEAQ (reference sequence). Trimming removed 4 bases from V and 8 bases from J; junction bases left unmatched: 5. CDR3 length: 13 residues. In DNA, the CDR3 is TGTGCCAGCAGCTCCCGGGACAGGGAAGGCTACACCTTC. Translating gives CASSSRDREGYTF.

The rearrangement links TRBV5-1 to TRBJ2-7, with a weak D call TRBD1 (5 bases). This CDR3 spans 15 amino acids. V lost 4 bases and J lost 7, with 21 bases in between. The V gene's germline CDR1 is SGHRS and CDR2 YFSETQ. The CDR3 here is CASSKDIGPVSEQYF. CDR3 nucleotides: TGCGCCAGCAGCAAGGACATCGGACCAGTGAGTGAGCAGTACTTC.

This clone was seen more than once but under ten times. The chain joins TRBV28 to TRBJ2-1; the D gene is possibly TRBD1 (6 bases). The CDR3 has 12 amino acids. Trimming took 8 bases from V and 6 from J, leaving 11 bases between them. Looked up from germline, CDR1 is MDHEN and CDR2 is SYDVKM. CDR3 sequence (DNA): TGTGCCAGCTCAGGGGCGCTCAATGAGCAGTTCTTC. Protein sequence: CASSGALNEQFF.